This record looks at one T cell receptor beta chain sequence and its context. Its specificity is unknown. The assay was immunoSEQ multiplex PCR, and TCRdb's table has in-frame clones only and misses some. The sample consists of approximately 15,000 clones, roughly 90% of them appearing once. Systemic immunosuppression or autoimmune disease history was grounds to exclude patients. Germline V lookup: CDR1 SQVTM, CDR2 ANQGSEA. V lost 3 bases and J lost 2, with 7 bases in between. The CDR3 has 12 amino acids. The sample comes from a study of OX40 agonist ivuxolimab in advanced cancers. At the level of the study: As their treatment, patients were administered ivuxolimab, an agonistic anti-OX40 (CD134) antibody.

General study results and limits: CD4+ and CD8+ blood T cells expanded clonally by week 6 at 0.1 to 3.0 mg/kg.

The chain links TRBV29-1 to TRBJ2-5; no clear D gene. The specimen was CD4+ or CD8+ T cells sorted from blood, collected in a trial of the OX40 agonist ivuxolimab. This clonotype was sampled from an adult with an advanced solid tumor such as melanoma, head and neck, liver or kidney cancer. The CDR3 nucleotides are TGCAGCGTTGATCGCTCACAAGAGACCCAGTACTTC. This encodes CSVDRSQETQYF.